A selection of T cell receptor beta chains follows, all from one sample in a study of shared clonotypes between healthy human individuals. Some clones are missing from TCRdb's copy, which holds only in-frame ones; the method was immunoSEQ multiplex PCR. The sample includes millions of clones, around 90% of them seen just once. Sequencing used naive CD4+ T cells sorted from blood. The receptor set was obtained from a man younger than 30 in good health. Both conserved end residues are part of each CDR3. A D gene is named only where the DNA matches it firmly. Clone sizes are given selectively: once, few, many, or a class where the clone is expanded.

J	D	V	size	DNA	CDR3
TRBJ2-7	.	TRBV9	.	TGTGCCAGCAGCGTAGCGAGGTTCCTCTCCTACGAGCAGTACTTC	CASSVARFLSYEQYF
TRBJ2-5	.	TRBV2	.	TGTGCCAGCAGTTGGGGACTGCAAGAGACCCAGTACTTC	CASSWGLQETQYF
TRBJ1-1	.	TRBV7-3	few	TGTGCCAGCAGCTTAGAGACGTGGACTGAAGCTTTCTTT	CASSLETWTEAFF
TRBJ1-5	.	TRBV6-6	.	TGTGCCAGCAGCCGAGGAGGCAATCAGCCCCAGCATTTT	CASSRGGNQPQHF
TRBJ1-4	.	TRBV21-1	.	TGTGCCAGCAGGAACAGGGGGCCTAATGAAAAACTGTTTTTT	CASRNRGPNEKLFF
TRBJ1-2	.	TRBV28	.	TGTGCCAGCAGTCCAACAGGATCCAACTATGGCTACACCTTC	CASSPTGSNYGYTF
TRBJ1-2	TRBD1	TRBV6-6	.	TGTGCCAGCAATTTACAGGGGGGAACGGGGATTGGCTACACCTTC	CASNLQGGTGIGYTF
TRBJ1-2	.	TRBV7-2	.	TGTGCCAGCAGCTTAGTCGGGGGGTATGGCTACACCTTC	CASSLVGGYGYTF
TRBJ2-5	TRBD1	TRBV5-1	.	TGCGCCAGCAGGGGGACAGGGGGCGTAGAGACCCAGTACTTC	CASRGTGGVETQYF
TRBJ2-3	TRBD2	TRBV11-2	.	TGTGCCAGCAGTACTAGCGGGGTCTCCACAGATACGCAGTATTTT	CASSTSGVSTDTQYF
TRBJ2-4	.	TRBV2	.	TGTGCCAGCAGTGATCCGGGACAACTAGCCAAAAACATTCAGTACTTC	CASSDPGQLAKNIQYF
TRBJ2-7	.	TRBV6-5	once	TGTGCCAGCACCCCCAGGGAAAACTACGAGCAGTACTTC	CASTPRENYEQYF
TRBJ1-3	.	TRBV19	.	TGTGCCAGTACACTATACTCTGGAAACACCATATATTTT	CASTLYSGNTIYF
TRBJ1-2	.	TRBV14	.	TGTGCCAGCAGCCAAGATCTGGCTCTGGGGCTCAACTATGGCTACACCTTC	CASSQDLALGLNYGYTF
TRBJ2-7	.	TRBV27	.	TGTGCCAGCAGTTTAAGGGGGCCGGGACTGGACGAGCAGTACTTC	CASSLRGPGLDEQYF
TRBJ1-5	TRBD1	TRBV12-5	.	TGTGCTAGTGGTTTGGTACAGAGGGTGGACAGGGTAGGGAGCAATCAGCCCCAGCATTTT	CASGLVQRVDRVGSNQPQHF
TRBJ2-7	TRBD2	TRBV25-1	once	TGTGCCAGCAGTGCCCCGGGAGGGTGGCGCGAGCAGTACTTC	CASSAPGGWREQYF
TRBJ2-7	.	TRBV5-1	.	TGCGCCAGCAGCCGGAGGGCGGAGTACGAGCAGTACTTC	CASSRRAEYEQYF
TRBJ2-7	.	TRBV9	.	TGTGCCAGCAGCCCCGGGAGCTCCTACGAGCAGTACTTC	CASSPGSSYEQYF
TRBJ2-5	.	TRBV19	once	TGTGCCAGTGCACCAGACAGGTTACAAGAGACCCAGTACTTC	CASAPDRLQETQYF
TRBJ2-1	TRBD2	TRBV5-1	.	TGCGCCAGCAGCTTTCGGACTAGCGGGGTCTACAATGAGCAGTTCTTC	CASSFRTSGVYNEQFF
TRBJ1-2	.	TRBV9	.	TGTGCCAGCAGCGTAGCAGGTAGCGGCTACACCTTC	CASSVAGSGYTF
TRBJ2-7	.	TRBV6-1	.	TGTGCCAGCAGTGAAGCCGCGGGGCTCGAGCAGTACTTC	CASSEAAGLEQYF
TRBJ2-5	.	TRBV2	.	TGTGCCAGCAGTGAAGAGGCGGGCCTCCAAGAGACCCAGTACTTC	CASSEEAGLQETQYF
TRBJ1-5	.	TRBV30	few	TGTGCCTGGAGTGTAGCGGCAGGGGCAACCTATAGCAATCAGCCCCAGCATTTT	CAWSVAAGATYSNQPQHF
TRBJ1-4	TRBD1	TRBV18	.	TGTGCCAGCTCACCGGGGACAGGGGGTAATGAAAAACTGTTTTTT	CASSPGTGGNEKLFF
TRBJ2-7	TRBD1	TRBV29-1	.	TGCAGCGTAGCCCGGGACAGGGCTTTTTCCTCCTACGAGCAGTACTTC	CSVARDRAFSSYEQYF
TRBJ2-4	.	TRBV11-2	.	TGTGCCAGCAGCTCCCTAATATGGGGGGGCGCAATGAACATTCAGTACTTC	CASSSLIWGGAMNIQYF